This entry concerns a single TCR beta chain. This CDR3 is built from 13 residues. Trimming left V 5 bases short and J 5 bases short, with 12 bases between. Germline CDR1 and CDR2: SGHNT and YENEEA. These data originate in a study of technical replicates of blood from a handful of donors. The method was immunoSEQ multiplex PCR; TCRdb's version includes in-frame clones alone and lacks a portion of them. Among approximately 79,000 clones, about 91% were seen once, and the ten largest hold approximately 0.42%. The TCR originated in a human donor in good health. The chain uses TRBV11-3 and TRBJ2-5; tentative D call: TRBD1 (5 bases). Material: T cells isolated from PBMCs. The CDR3 loop is CASSPSRVETQYF. The CDR3 DNA sequence: TGTGCCAGCAGCCCATCCAGGGTGGAGACCCAGTACTTC.